Following are 18 T cell receptor beta chains from one sample sequenced in a study of cytomegalovirus exposure and HLA in healthy donors. Vbeta (60) and Jbeta (13) primers were used in the PCR. Some clones are missing from TCRdb's copy, which holds only in-frame ones; the method was immunoSEQ multiplex PCR. The sample lists some 200,000 clones, roughly 73% occurring once. Sequencing was performed on PBMCs. These receptor sequences come from a woman aged 25 to 39 in good health and CMV-seronegative.

V usage is TRBV7-2 and J usage is TRBJ1-1; unclear D gene. The CDR3 has 13 residues. Trimming removed 1 base from V and 5 bases from J, with 8 bases in between. Germline V gene lookup returns CDR1 SGHTA and CDR2 FQGNSA. The CDR3 DNA reads TGTGCCAGCAGCTTAGGGACGGGAACTGAAGCTTTCTTT. This gives the protein CASSLGTGTEAFF.

V and J are TRBV6-4 and TRBJ2-1, with 16 positions matching TRBD2. J gave up 6 bases and V 2 bases, and 7 bases lay outside the gene matches. Germline V lookup: CDR1 MRHNA, CDR2 SNTAGT. The CDR3 has 18 residues. CDR3 sequence: CASSDHGTSGRAPNEQFF. The CDR3 nucleotides read TGTGCCAGCAGTGACCACGGGACTAGCGGGAGGGCCCCCAATGAGCAGTTCTTC.

The rearrangement joins TRBV6-5 to TRBJ2-7, with D tentatively TRBD1 (5 bases). The CDR3 sequence is 13 residues long. The germline V gene encodes CDR1 MNHEY and CDR2 SVGAGI. With 2 bases removed from V and 5 bases from J, the gap between germline ends came to 10 bases. CDR3: CASSYGWGNEQYF. DNA for the CDR3: TGTGCCAGCAGTTACGGCTGGGGCAACGAGCAGTACTTC.

In nucleotides, the CDR3 is TGTGCCAGCAGCTTGGGGCTAGCGGTCTACAATGAGCAGTTCTTC. This codes for CASSLGLAVYNEQFF. The J gene is TRBJ2-1, the V gene TRBV5-8; 7 positions match TRBD2. The CDR3 length is 15 residues. Germline V CDR1 and CDR2: SGHTS, YDEGEE. Unmatched junction bases numbered 3, after V lost 0 bases and J lost 3 bases.

V usage is TRBV14 and J usage is TRBJ2-7; D may be TRBD2 (5 bases). Trimming removed 1 base from V and 11 bases from J, with 12 bases in between. Germline CDR1 reads SGHDN; CDR2 reads FVKESK. The CDR3 is 12 amino acids. The CDR3 region has the DNA TGTGCCAGCAGCCAAGGGCGGGCTTGGGAGTACTTC. Translating gives CASSQGRAWEYF.

This chain joins TRBV11-2 and TRBJ2-5; D is perhaps TRBD2 (7 bases). Looked up from germline, CDR1 is SGHAT and CDR2 is FQNNGV. The V end was cut by 0 bases, the J end by 5 bases, with 19 bases between. There are 17 residues in the CDR3. As DNA, the CDR3 is TGTGCCAGCAGCTTAGATAGGGTTGGGGGGGCTCGGGAGACCCAGTACTTC. This codes for CASSLDRVGGARETQYF.

The CDR3 sequence is CASSLVAVAGGTEAFF. In DNA, the CDR3 is TGTGCCAGCAGTTTAGTCGCGGTCGCTGGCGGCACTGAAGCTTTCTTT. The chain has TRBV27 and TRBJ1-1; no clear D. The CDR3 loop spans 16 amino acids. Germline CDR1 reads MNHEY; CDR2 reads SMNVEV (reference sequence). The V gene lost 2 bases and the J gene lost 4 bases, with 17 bases spanning the gap.

The V and J genes are TRBV7-9 and TRBJ1-1, with D tentatively TRBD1 (5 bases). This CDR3 is 14 amino acids long. In germline, CDR1 is SEHNR, CDR2 FQNEAQ (reference sequence). V lost 2 bases and J lost 7, with 14 bases in between. The CDR3 DNA reads TGTGCCAGCAGCTTATTCCCAGGGCGGGATGAAGCTTTCTTT. It codes for CASSLFPGRDEAFF. The whole variable domain, remainder taken from reference TRBV7-9 and TRBJ1-1, is DTGVSQNPRHKITKRGQNVTFRCDPISEHNRLYWYRQTLGQGPEFLTYFQNEAQLEKSRLLSDRFSAERPKGSFSTLEIQRTEQGDSAMYLCASSLFPGRDEAFFGQGTRLTVV.

The table lists this clone with a few counts. The genes are TRBV25-1 and TRBJ2-5; weak D call: TRBD2 (6 bases). The CDR3 totals 13 residues. CDR1 is MGHDK and CDR2 is SYGVNS in the germline V gene. Deletions cut 4 bases from V and 5 bases from J, with 11 bases between. The CDR3 DNA sequence: TGTGCCAGCAGTGCGACTAGTCGGGAGACCCAGTACTTC. Protein product: CASSATSRETQYF. The whole variable domain, filled in from reference TRBV25-1 and TRBJ2-5, reads EADIYQTPRYLVIGTGKKITLECSQTMGHDKMYWYQQDPGMELHLIHYSYGVNSTEKGDLSSESTVSRIRTEHFPLTLESARPSHTSQYLCASSATSRETQYFGPGTRLLVL.

This clone was recorded a few times. V and J are TRBV7-9 and TRBJ2-3; 12 bases match TRBD2. The CDR3 is made up of 14 amino acids. Looked up from germline, CDR1 is SEHNR and CDR2 is FQNEAQ (reference sequence). With 4 bases clipped from V and 8 bases from J, the junction kept 4 bases outside the gene matches. CDR3 DNA: TGTGCCAGCAGCTCTCTAGCGGGAGGGAGTACGCAGTATTTT. It is translated as CASSSLAGGSTQYF.

The chain carries TRBV10-3 and TRBJ2-3; D possibly corresponds to TRBD2 (5 bases). V was shortened by 2 bases and J by 4 bases, with 28 bases between the two germline ends. Germline V gene sequence: CDR1 ENHRY, CDR2 SYGVKD. The CDR3 length is 20 residues. CDR3 sequence (DNA): TGTGCCATCAGTGAGCTACCCCCTAGCTCCCCCCTTAAAGACGCAGATACGCAGTATTTT. Translated: CAISELPPSSPLKDADTQYF.

CDR3 in amino acids: CASSVKPGQLIAKNIQYF. The CDR3 nucleotides are TGTGCCAGCAGTGTTAAACCGGGACAGCTCATAGCCAAAAACATTCAGTACTTC. The V gene is TRBV6-1, the J gene TRBJ2-4; TRBD1 aligns across 7 bases. The CDR3 is made up of 18 amino acids. CDR1 MNHNS and CDR2 SASEGT come from the germline V gene. J gave up 0 bases and V 4 bases, and 12 bases lay outside the gene matches.

Only a few counts were recorded for this clone. J is TRBJ2-1 and V is TRBV19; 9 nucleotides match TRBD2. V dropped 5 bases and J dropped 9; count of bases not matched to a gene: 8. CDR3 length equals 14 residues. CDR1 is LNHDA and CDR2 is SQIVND in the germline V gene (reference sequence). The CDR3 DNA reads as TGTGCCAGTAGTTCCCAGACTAGCGGAGGTGAGCAGTTCTTC. Translation gives CASSSQTSGGEQFF.

The chain couples TRBV21-1 to TRBJ2-1; the tabulated D call, TRBD2, remains unverified against the DNA. TRBV21-1 has pseudogene status. The CDR3 runs 18 residues. The CDR3 region has the DNA TGTGCCAGCAGCAAAGCGGGAAGAGGGACTAGGTCCTACAATGAGCAGTTCTTC. This sequence encodes CASSKAGRGTRSYNEQFF.

The rearrangement links TRBV2 to TRBJ2-7; 15 positions match TRBD2. This CDR3 is built from 13 residues. The trim removed 6 bases at V and 6 bases at J, leaving 0 bases unmatched. Germline CDR1 and CDR2: SNHLY and FYNNEI. The CDR3 sequence is CASRGLAGGEQYF. CDR3 nucleotide sequence: TGTGCCAGCAGGGGACTAGCGGGAGGCGAGCAGTACTTC.

This clone was counted a few times. CDR3 sequence: CASSFTGAQAFF. Written as DNA, the CDR3 is TGTGCCAGCAGCTTTACAGGGGCGCAGGCTTTCTTT. V usage is TRBV5-6 and J usage is TRBJ1-1; 7 bases match TRBD1. V shed 2 bases, J shed 11 bases, and the junction held 6 bases outside the gene matches. CDR3 length equals 12 residues. Germline lookup yields CDR1 SGHDT and CDR2 YYEEEE.

This clone was observed a few times. The rearrangement links TRBV19 to TRBJ2-2; D is undetermined. Per the germline V gene, CDR1 is LNHDA and CDR2 is SQIVND (reference sequence). The CDR3 has 14 amino acids. Trimming removed 2 bases at V and 2 bases at J, with 6 bases between. CDR3 in DNA: TGTGCCAGTAGTATAACAGCAAACACCGGGGAGCTGTTTTTT. Translating gives CASSITANTGELFF. The complete variable domain, with remaining parts taken from reference TRBV19 and TRBJ2-2, reads DGGITQSPKYLFRKEGQNVTLSCEQNLNHDAMYWYRQDPGQGLRLIYYSQIVNDFQKGDIAEGYSVSREKKESFPLTVTSAQKNPTAFYLCASSITANTGELFFGEGSRLTVL.

This sequence joins TRBV6-1 and TRBJ2-7; TRBD2 matches 7 bases. Germline CDR1 and CDR2: MNHNS and SASEGT. The CDR3 spans 13 residues. J was trimmed by 1 base and V by 6 bases; bases with no gene match: 3. The CDR3 bases are TGTGCCAGCAGAGCTAGCGGATCCTACGAGCAGTACTTC. Its protein product is CASRASGSYEQYF.